A few counts support the clone carrying this T cell receptor (beta chain). The sample originates from a study of T-cell reconstitution after alpha-beta-depleted transplantation in children. Unmatched junction bases numbered 4, after V lost 4 bases and J lost 1 base. The V gene's germline CDR1 is DFQATT and CDR2 SNEGSKA (reference sequence). The CDR3 is 14 residues long. A TCRbeta library incorporating unique molecular identifiers was prepared. Each CDR3 protein gets one entry after TCRdb re-called the PCR reads with MiXCR. The table records 360,000 or so distinct CDR3 sequences, about 20% of them present only once.

This specimen consisted of PBMCs from the stem cell graft donor, obtained from the stem cell graft. This sequence was found in a human donor who donated a stem cell graft to a child with acute myeloid leukemia. The V and J genes are TRBV20-1 and TRBJ1-5, with 7 positions matching TRBD1. The CDR3: CSAIQGRSNQPQHF. The CDR3 DNA follows: TGCAGTGCTATACAGGGGAGAAGCAATCAGCCCCAGCATTTT.